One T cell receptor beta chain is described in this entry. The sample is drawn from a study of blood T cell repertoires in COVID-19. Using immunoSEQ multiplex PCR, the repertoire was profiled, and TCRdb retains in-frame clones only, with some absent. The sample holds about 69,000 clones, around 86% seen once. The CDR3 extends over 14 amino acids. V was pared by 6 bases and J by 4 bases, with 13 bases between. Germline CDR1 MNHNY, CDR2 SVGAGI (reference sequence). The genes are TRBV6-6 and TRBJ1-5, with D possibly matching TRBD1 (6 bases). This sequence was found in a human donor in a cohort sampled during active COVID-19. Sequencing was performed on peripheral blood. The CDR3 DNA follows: TGTGCCAGCAGACCGGGACAAGTTAATCAGCCCCAGCATTTT. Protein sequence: CASRPGQVNQPQHF.